These 19 T cell receptor beta chains came from one sample sequenced in a study of blood T cells in healthy people across ages. The use of a sample-barcoded 5' primer and a J-beta primer mix characterized a second PCR of roughly 7 to 11 cycles. MiXCR was run by TCRdb on the 5' RACE reads, yielding one entry per CDR3 protein. This sample has more than 800,000 distinct CDR3 sequences; 29% occur once, and the top ten carry 15% to 20%. Sequences were obtained from blood. The receptor set was obtained from a woman of 80 years or more in good health.

This clonotype was observed a handful of times. The junction shows a germline mismatch at one end, possibly a read error. This chain joins TRBV6-2 or TRBV6-3 and TRBJ1-5; D is possibly TRBD1 (5 bases). Per the germline V gene, CDR1 is MNHEY and CDR2 is SVGEGT. The CDR3 is 19 residues long. Here the CDR3 DNA reads TGTGCCAGTAAGCCCGGAGGGACCCACAGGTATCCGGACTATCAGCTCCAGCATTTT. It yields the protein CASKPGGTHRYPDYQLQHF.

V is TRBV20-1 and J is TRBJ2-7; D is perhaps TRBD1 (7 bases). CDR3 size: 17 residues. CDR1 and CDR2 from the germline V gene are DFQATT and SNEGSKA (reference sequence). V was trimmed by 2 bases and J by 2 bases, leaving 22 bases between them. The CDR3 DNA reads TGCAGTGCTAGAAATAGAAAACAGCGGAGGGGGCCCTACGAGCAGTACTTC. It specifies CSARNRKQRRGPYEQYF.

This clonotype came up a few times. This chain links TRBV7-8 with TRBJ2-2; TRBD2 agrees at 15 bases. V shed 6 bases, J shed 0 bases, and the junction held 8 bases outside the gene matches. This CDR3 has 19 residues. The germline V gene has CDR1 SGHVS and CDR2 FQNEAQ. In DNA form, the CDR3 reads TGTGCCAGCAGAAAGCCCGGGACTAGCGGGGGGTCGAACACCGGGGAGCTGTTTTTT. It encodes CASRKPGTSGGSNTGELFF.

This clonotype was counted a few times. The J gene is TRBJ1-5, the V gene TRBV18; 7 positions match TRBD1. The CDR3 consists of 16 residues. CDR1 and CDR2 from the germline V gene are KGHSH and LQKENI. The trim removed 3 bases at V and 2 bases at J, leaving 7 bases unmatched. The chain's CDR3 is CASSPQGTARNQPQHF. The CDR3 nucleotides are TGTGCCAGCTCACCTCAGGGGACAGCACGCAATCAGCCCCAGCATTTT.

Concerning this clonotype itself: One end of the junction is discordant with germline, which a read error may explain. The rearrangement joins TRBV9 to TRBJ2-7, with TRBD1 as a possible D gene (5 bases). Germline loops: CDR1 SGDLS, CDR2 YYNGEE. The CDR3 is made up of 15 amino acids. The CDR3: CTSSVGVADSYEQYF. DNA for the CDR3: TGTACCAGCAGCGTAGGGGTGGCAGACTCCTATGAGCAGTACTTC.

The chain couples TRBV6-5 to TRBJ2-2; possible D gene TRBD1, 5 bases. The CDR3 is 14 residues long. Germline CDR1 and CDR2: MNHEY and SVGAGI. Deletions cut 6 bases from V and 1 base from J, with 9 bases between. The CDR3 reads CASRRTKNTGELFF. The CDR3 nucleotides read TGTGCCAGCAGACGGACAAAGAACACCGGGGAGCTGTTTTTT.

Turning to this clonotype: A junction boundary mismatches the germline segment, possibly from a read error. The chain combines TRBV18 with TRBJ2-6; TRBD1 might be the D (5 bases). This CDR3 comprises 17 residues. The germline V gene has CDR1 KGHSH and CDR2 LQKENI. The CDR3 spells CASSRQTGSSRANVPTF. The CDR3 DNA sequence: TGTGCCAGCTCCCGCCAAACAGGAAGCTCTAGGGCCAACGTCCCGACTTTC.

With respect to this clonotype: This may arise from a read error, as a much more abundant clone is one base away. The rearrangement uses TRBV7-6 and TRBJ2-5; no definite D call. The ends were cut back, 3 bases at V and 1 base at J, with 15 bases in the middle. The CDR3 contains 16 residues. CDR1 SGHVS and CDR2 FNYEAQ come from the germline V gene. In nucleotides, the CDR3 is TGTGCCAGCAGCTTCATTTCCTGCTACCTCCAAGAGACCCAGTACTTC. Its protein product is CASSFISCYLQETQYF.

The CDR3 DNA is TGCAGTGCTAGCCTCAGGGCGTTCGACGAGCAGTACTTC. Translation: CSASLRAFDEQYF. The chain has TRBV20-1 and TRBJ2-7, with TRBD1 as a possible D gene (5 bases). This CDR3 contains 13 residues. V was pared by 3 bases and J by 5 bases, with 14 bases between. From germline, CDR1 is DFQATT and CDR2 SNEGSKA (reference sequence).

The chain carries TRBV6-2 or TRBV6-3 and TRBJ1-1; D gene uncertain. The CDR3 has 14 amino acids. V gave up 0 bases and J gave up 4 bases, with 9 bases separating them. CDR1 and CDR2 (germline): MNHEY, SVGEGT. The CDR3 nucleotides read TGTGCCAGCAGTTACTCGAAAGTATTCACTGAAGCTTTCTTT. It encodes CASSYSKVFTEAFF.

Remarks on this clonotype: One end of the junction is discordant with germline, which a read error may explain. The V call is TRBV7-9, the J call TRBJ1-6; 8 nucleotides match TRBD1. The germline V gene encodes CDR1 SEHNR and CDR2 FQNEAQ (reference sequence). CDR3 length: 14 residues. Here the CDR3 DNA reads TGTGCCAGCAGTACAGGGGGTCGATATTCACCCCCCCACTTT. It is translated as CASSTGGRYSPPHF.

V is TRBV5-1 and J is TRBJ1-6; D perhaps matches TRBD1 (6 bases). Germline V lookup: CDR1 SGHRS, CDR2 YFSETQ. V was pared by 1 base and J by 7 bases, with 15 bases between. CDR3 size: 16 residues. CDR3 sequence reads: CASSLISGQTNSPLHF. Written as DNA, the CDR3 is TGCGCCAGCAGCTTGATCTCTGGACAGACCAATTCACCCCTCCACTTT. Combining the CDR3 with reference TRBV5-1 and TRBJ1-6 gives the whole variable domain KAGVTQTPRYLIKTRGQQVTLSCSPISGHRSVSWYQQTPGQGLQFLFEYFSETQRNKGNFPGRFSGRQFSNSRSEMNVSTLELGDSALYLCASSLISGQTNSPLHFGNGTRLTVT.

Notes on this clonotype: A much larger clone differs from this one at a single base, so this may be a read error. V is TRBV24-1 and J is TRBJ2-1; 8 bases match TRBD1. Germline-derived CDR1 and CDR2 are KGHDR and SFDVKD. The CDR3 covers 18 residues. The CDR3 DNA follows: TGTGCCACCGGTGATTTCCGGGACAGGACAGGGTCGGTCAATGAGCAGTTCTTC. Its protein is CATGDFRDRTGSVNEQFF.

This clonotype was recorded many times. The chain joins TRBV20-1 to TRBJ2-7; possible D gene TRBD1, 5 bases. Germline CDR1 reads DFQATT; CDR2 reads SNEGSKA (reference sequence). This CDR3 is built from 12 residues. This CDR3 reads CSTAQGSYEQYF. DNA for the CDR3: TGCAGCACAGCTCAGGGATCCTACGAGCAGTACTTC.

A few counts support this clonotype. The chain joins TRBV29-1 to TRBJ2-7, with 11 bases lining up with TRBD1. V dropped 5 bases and J dropped 6; count of bases not matched to a gene: 9. The germline CDR1 and CDR2 sequences are SQVTM and ANQGSEA. The CDR3 consists of 14 residues. The CDR3 spells CSVQWGTGGFEQYF. The CDR3 nucleotides read TGCAGCGTTCAGTGGGGGACAGGGGGATTCGAGCAGTACTTC.

This clonotype was detected ten times or more. The J gene is TRBJ2-3, the V gene TRBV28, with TRBD1 matching over 8 bases. The junction had 3 bases not matched to a gene; V was cut back by 3 bases and J by 4 bases. The germline V gene encodes CDR1 MDHEN and CDR2 SYDVKM. The CDR3 has 14 residues. DNA of the CDR3: TGTGCCAGCAGTTTGTGGACAGGGTCAGATACGCAGTATTTT. The encoded protein is CASSLWTGSDTQYF.

The sample holds a few counts of this clonotype. J is TRBJ1-1 and V is TRBV7-2, with D tentatively TRBD1 (5 bases). This CDR3 has 15 amino acids. The ends were cut back, 6 bases at V and 2 bases at J, with 16 bases in the middle. Germline V CDR1 and CDR2: SGHTA, FQGNSA. The CDR3 DNA is TGTGCCAGCAGTGACTATAGGGGTCCCAACACTGAAGCTTTCTTT. Translating gives CASSDYRGPNTEAFF.

This chain connects TRBV18 to TRBJ2-1, with D unclear. The DNA end lines up better with TRBJ2-7; the J call may be wrong. The CDR3 loop spans 13 amino acids. CDR1 and CDR2 from the germline V gene are KGHSH and LQKENI. CDR3 region: CASQAERNNEQYF. The CDR3 DNA is TGTGCCAGCCAGGCAGAAAGGAATAATGAGCAGTACTTC.

This clonotype appeared a few times. The chain recombines TRBV5-6 with TRBJ2-7, with D possibly TRBD2 on 6 matching bases. CDR1 SGHDT and CDR2 YYEEEE come from the germline V gene. The CDR3 has 15 amino acids. Trimming stripped 0 bases from V and 6 bases from J, with 16 bases between. This chain's CDR3 is CASSLVWGVPCEQYF. The CDR3, as DNA: TGTGCCAGCAGCTTGGTATGGGGGGTCCCCTGCGAGCAGTACTTC.